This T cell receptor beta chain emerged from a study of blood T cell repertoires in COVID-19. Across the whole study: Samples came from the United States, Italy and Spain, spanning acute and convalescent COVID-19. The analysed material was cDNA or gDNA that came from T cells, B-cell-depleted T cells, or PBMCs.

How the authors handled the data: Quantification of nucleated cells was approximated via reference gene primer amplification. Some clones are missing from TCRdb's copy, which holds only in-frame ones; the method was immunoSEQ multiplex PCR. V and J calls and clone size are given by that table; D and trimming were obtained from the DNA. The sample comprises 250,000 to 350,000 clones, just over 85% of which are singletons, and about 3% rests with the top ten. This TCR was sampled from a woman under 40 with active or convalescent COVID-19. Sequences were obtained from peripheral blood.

CDR3 residues: CASSRRTGGGDEQFF. DNA for the CDR3: TGTGCCAGCAGCCGGCGGACAGGGGGTGGCGATGAGCAGTTCTTC. V gene TRBV3-1 (or the pseudogene TRBV3-2) combines with J gene TRBJ2-1, with 10 bases matching TRBD1. After removal of 4 bases from V and 8 bases from J, the junction contained 8 bases not matched to a gene. The CDR3 spans 15 residues. Germline assignment: CDR1 LGHDT and CDR2 YNNKEL (reference sequence).